This T cell receptor (beta chain) was retrieved from a study of immune evolution from preneoplasia to lung adenocarcinoma. The wider study: HLA loss of heterozygosity: about 7% AIS, about 15% MIA, about 31% ADC, none AAH.

Premalignant or tumor cells were enriched by macro-dissection after pathologic assessment. Study-wide results and caveats: From normal lung to invasive adenocarcinoma, top clone frequencies appeared to decrease. Later-stage lesions seemingly showed higher T cell density and diversity than normal lung.

Germline lookup yields CDR1 SGDLS and CDR2 YYNGEE. The CDR3 covers 15 residues. V was clipped by 0 bases and J by 0 bases, with 9 bases between them. By share of the sample, this clone is large (0.1 to 1%). Its matching antigen is unknown. Method: immunoSEQ multiplex PCR; TCRdb's copy keeps in-frame clones and lacks some. The sample lists 6,000 to 8,000 clones; just under 75% were seen once. This TCR was sampled from a donor of 70 years or more with lung adenocarcinoma. Some clones in this sample may be carry-over from other donors' samples. Source material: FFPE lung adenocarcinoma in situ tissue. V is TRBV9 and J is TRBJ1-1, with D tentatively TRBD1 (6 bases). CDR3 nucleotide sequence: TGTGCCAGCAGCGTAGAGGGGGTCATGAACACTGAAGCTTTCTTT. It is translated as CASSVEGVMNTEAFF.